This T cell receptor beta chain comes out of a study of early T cells in non-severe SARS-CoV-2 infection. The CDR3 runs to 13 residues. V was pared by 1 base and J by 10 bases, with 14 bases between. Germline CDR1 is SGDLS and CDR2 is YYNGEE. This clonotype was seen repeatedly, ten times or more. TCRdb reprocessed the 5' RACE reads via MiXCR and lists one record per CDR3 protein. The table has 70,000 to 95,000 distinct CDR3 sequences, approximately 10% seen once; the top ten hold roughly 4.7%. Sequenced input: whole blood. The chain links TRBV9 to TRBJ2-5, with D possibly being TRBD1 (6 bases). The receptor was isolated from an adult who was a healthcare worker with PCR-confirmed SARS-CoV-2 infection or an uninfected control (not recorded which). CDR3 region: CASSVTQGSGQYF. For the CDR3, the DNA is TGTGCCAGCAGCGTAACTCAGGGGTCGGGCCAGTACTTC. The whole variable domain, remainder taken from reference TRBV9 and TRBJ2-5, is DSGVTQTPKHLITATGQRVTLRCSPRSGDLSVYWYQQSLDQGLQFLIQYYNGEERAKGNILERFSAQQFPDLHSELNLSSLELGDSALYFCASSVTQGSGQYFGPGTRLLVL.